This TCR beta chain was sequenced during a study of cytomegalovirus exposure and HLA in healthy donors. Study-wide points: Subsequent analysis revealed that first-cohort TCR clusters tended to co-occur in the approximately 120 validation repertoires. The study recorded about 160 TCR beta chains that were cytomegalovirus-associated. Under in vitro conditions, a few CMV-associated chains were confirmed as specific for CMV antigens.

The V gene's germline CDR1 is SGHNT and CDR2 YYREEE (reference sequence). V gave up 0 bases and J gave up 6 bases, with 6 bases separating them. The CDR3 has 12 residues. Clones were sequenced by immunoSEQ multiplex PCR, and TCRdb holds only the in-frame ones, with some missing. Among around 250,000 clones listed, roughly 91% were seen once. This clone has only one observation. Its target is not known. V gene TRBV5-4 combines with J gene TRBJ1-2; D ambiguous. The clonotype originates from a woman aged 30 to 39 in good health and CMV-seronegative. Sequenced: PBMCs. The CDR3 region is CASSLGEDGYTF. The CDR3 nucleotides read TGTGCCAGCAGCTTGGGGGAGGATGGCTACACCTTC.